Each of the 5 T cell receptor beta chains below was sequenced from the same sample in a study of blood T cells in healthy people across ages. Then a second PCR, running about 6 to 11 cycles, was carried out with a sample-barcoded 5' primer and a J-beta primer mix. TCRdb re-derived calls from the 5' RACE reads in MiXCR, one entry per CDR3 protein. The sample contains approximately 1.5 million distinct CDR3 sequences, about 32% of which appear only once. The specimen was blood. Receptor source: a woman younger than 45 in good health.

This rearrangement joins TRBV12-3 or TRBV12-4 to TRBJ2-3; 10 nucleotides line up with TRBD2. J gave up 6 bases and V 7 bases, and 13 bases lay outside the gene matches. This CDR3 comprises 16 residues. The CDR3 reads CASTSTLAGEGDTQYF. The CDR3 nucleotides read TGTGCCAGCACCTCAACTCTAGCGGGAGAAGGGGATACGCAGTATTTT.

With regard to this clonotype: One end of the junction varies from germline; a read error may be responsible. The chain joins TRBV27 to TRBJ1-2, with D perhaps TRBD1 (5 bases). Germline CDR1 reads MNHEY; CDR2 reads SMNVEV (reference sequence). The CDR3 loop spans 13 amino acids. CDR3 amino acids: CAGSSGGIGGYTF. The CDR3 nucleotides read TGTGCCGGCAGTTCGGGGGGAATCGGCGGCTACACCTTC.

Note on this clonotype: A much larger clone sits a single nucleotide away, making a read error possible. V is TRBV7-9 and J is TRBJ2-7; D possibly uses TRBD1 or TRBD2 (5 bases each). Germline V CDR1 and CDR2: SEHNR, FQNEAQ (reference sequence). This CDR3 has 15 amino acids. This chain's CDR3 is CAGSLGRGGGLEQYF. The CDR3 DNA sequence: TGTGCCGGCAGCTTAGGTAGGGGTGGAGGTCTCGAGCAGTACTTC. The variable domain in full, with the rest retrieved from reference TRBV7-9 and TRBJ2-7, is DTGVSQNPRHKITKRGQNVTFRCDPISEHNRLYWYRQTLGQGPEFLTYFQNEAQLEKSRLLSDRFSAERPKGSFSTLEIQRTEQGDSAMYLCAGSLGRGGGLEQYFGPGTRLTVT.

The V gene is TRBV5-1, the J gene TRBJ2-5, with D possibly matching TRBD1 (6 bases). The CDR3 has 16 residues. Germline V gives CDR1 SGHRS, CDR2 YFSETQ. Trimming removed 2 bases from V and 0 bases from J, with 14 bases in between. The CDR3 coding sequence is TGCGCCAGCAGCTTAACGGGACACCTGTACCAAGAGACCCAGTACTTC. Encoded protein: CASSLTGHLYQETQYF. The variable domain in full, completed from reference TRBV5-1 and TRBJ2-5, reads KAGVTQTPRYLIKTRGQQVTLSCSPISGHRSVSWYQQTPGQGLQFLFEYFSETQRNKGNFPGRFSGRQFSNSRSEMNVSTLELGDSALYLCASSLTGHLYQETQYFGPGTRLLVL.

There are many counts of this clonotype. The chain links TRBV3-1 to TRBJ2-7; D is unresolved. Looked up from germline, CDR1 is LGHDT and CDR2 is YNNKEL (reference sequence). Trimming pared 3 bases from V and 12 bases from J, leaving 18 bases between. The CDR3 runs to 13 residues. The CDR3 DNA follows: TGTGCCAGCAGCCAGGACGGAACGTTTCCCGGGTACTTC. It specifies CASSQDGTFPGYF.